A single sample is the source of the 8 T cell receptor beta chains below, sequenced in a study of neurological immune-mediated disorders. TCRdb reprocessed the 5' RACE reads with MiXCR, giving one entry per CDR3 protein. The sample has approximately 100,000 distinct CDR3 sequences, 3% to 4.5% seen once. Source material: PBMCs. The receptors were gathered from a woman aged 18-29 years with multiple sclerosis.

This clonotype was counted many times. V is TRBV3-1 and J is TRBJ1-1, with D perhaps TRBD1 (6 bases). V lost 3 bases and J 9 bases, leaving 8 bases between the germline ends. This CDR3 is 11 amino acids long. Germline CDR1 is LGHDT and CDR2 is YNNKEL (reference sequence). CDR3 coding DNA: TGTGCCAGCAGCCACACAGGGAAAGCTTTCTTT. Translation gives CASSHTGKAFF.

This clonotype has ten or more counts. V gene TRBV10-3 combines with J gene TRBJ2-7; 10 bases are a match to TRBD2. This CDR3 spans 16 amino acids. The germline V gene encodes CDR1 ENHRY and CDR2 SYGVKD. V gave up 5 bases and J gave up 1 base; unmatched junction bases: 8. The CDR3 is CAISNTGLALSYEQYF. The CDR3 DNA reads TGTGCCATCAGTAATACGGGACTAGCGCTTTCCTACGAGCAGTACTTC.

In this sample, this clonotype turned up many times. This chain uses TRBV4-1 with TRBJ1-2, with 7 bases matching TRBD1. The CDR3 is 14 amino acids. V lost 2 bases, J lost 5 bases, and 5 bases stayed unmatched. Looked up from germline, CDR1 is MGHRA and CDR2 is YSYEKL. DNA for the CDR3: TGCGCCAGCAGCCAACCCGGGACAGTATATGGCTACACCTTC. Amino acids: CASSQPGTVYGYTF.

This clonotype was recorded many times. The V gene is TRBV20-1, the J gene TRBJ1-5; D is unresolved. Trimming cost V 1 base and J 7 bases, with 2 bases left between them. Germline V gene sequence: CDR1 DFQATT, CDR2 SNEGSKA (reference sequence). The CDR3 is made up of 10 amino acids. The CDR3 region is CSARVQPQHF. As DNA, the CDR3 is TGCAGTGCTAGAGTCCAGCCCCAGCATTTT.

CDR3 DNA sequence: TGTGCCAGCTCACCACTCCGGGAATCGGCTGAAGCTTTCTTT. Translating gives CASSPLRESAEAFF. The J gene is TRBJ1-1, the V gene TRBV18; no definite D call. Germline V gene lookup returns CDR1 KGHSH and CDR2 LQKENI. There are 14 residues in the CDR3. The V gene lost 1 base and the J gene lost 6 bases, with 12 bases spanning the gap. Based on the CDR3 plus reference TRBV18 and TRBJ1-1, the full variable domain is NAGVMQNPRHLVRRRGQEARLRCSPMKGHSHVYWYRQLPEEGLKFMVYLQKENIIDESGMPKERFSAEFPKEGPSILRIQQVVRGDSAAYFCASSPLRESAEAFFGQGTRLTVV.

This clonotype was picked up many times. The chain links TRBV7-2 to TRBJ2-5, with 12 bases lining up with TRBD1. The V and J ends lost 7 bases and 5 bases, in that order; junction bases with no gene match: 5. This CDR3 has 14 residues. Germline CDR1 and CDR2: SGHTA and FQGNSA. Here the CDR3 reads CASIRDRGHETQYF. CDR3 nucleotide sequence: TGTGCCAGCATCCGGGACAGGGGGCATGAGACCCAGTACTTC.

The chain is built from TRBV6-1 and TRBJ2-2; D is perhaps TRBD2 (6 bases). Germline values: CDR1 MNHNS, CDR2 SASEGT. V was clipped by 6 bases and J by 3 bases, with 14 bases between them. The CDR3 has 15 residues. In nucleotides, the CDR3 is TGTGCCAGCAGGAAATGGGGACTGGACACCGGGGAGCTGTTTTTT. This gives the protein CASRKWGLDTGELFF.

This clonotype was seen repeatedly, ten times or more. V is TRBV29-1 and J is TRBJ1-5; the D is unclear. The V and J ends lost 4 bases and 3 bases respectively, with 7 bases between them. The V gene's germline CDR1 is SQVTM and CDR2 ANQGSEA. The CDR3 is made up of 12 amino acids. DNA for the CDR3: TGCAGCGTTGCGGACTTCAATCAGCCCCAGCATTTT. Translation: CSVADFNQPQHF.